These 10 T cell receptor beta chains were sequenced from one sample in a study of immune cell composition in non-small cell lung cancer. The data were produced by immunoSEQ multiplex PCR, yet TCRdb's version contains in-frame clones alone and is incomplete. The data hold about 11,000 clones, with 64% observed a single time. Sequencing was performed on lung tumor tissue. These receptors all stem from a human donor with non-small cell lung cancer.

This clone was seen a few times. This chain connects TRBV7-9 to TRBJ2-5; 8 bases agree with TRBD2. CDR3 length equals 16 residues. J gave up 5 bases and V 1 base, and 9 bases lay outside the gene matches. Germline CDR1 SEHNR, CDR2 FQNEAQ (reference sequence). Here the CDR3 DNA reads TGTGCCAGCAGCTTAGGGACTAGCACCGACGGGGAGACCCAGTACTTC. It specifies CASSLGTSTDGETQYF.

The chain combines TRBV28 with TRBJ2-3, with 14 bases matching TRBD2. The junction had 12 bases not matched to a gene; V was cut back by 5 bases and J by 2 bases. CDR3 length equals 19 residues. The V gene's germline CDR1 is MDHEN and CDR2 SYDVKM. The CDR3 region is CASSPGLAGDRRATDTQYF. DNA for the CDR3: TGTGCCAGCAGTCCGGGACTAGCGGGAGATAGAAGGGCCACAGATACGCAGTATTTT. Full variable domain (outside the CDR3, taken from reference TRBV28 and TRBJ2-3): DVKVTQSSRYLVKRTGEKVFLECVQDMDHENMFWYRQDPGLGLRLIYFSYDVKMKEKGDIPEGYSVSREKKERFSLILESASTNQTSMYLCASSPGLAGDRRATDTQYFGPGTRLTVL.

This rearrangement joins TRBV28 to TRBJ2-5; TRBD2 aligns across 11 bases. After removal of 5 bases from V and 4 bases from J, the junction contained 12 bases not matched to a gene. There are 17 residues in the CDR3. Germline lookup yields CDR1 MDHEN and CDR2 SYDVKM. This chain's CDR3 is CASSLAKTSGAGETQYF. CDR3 DNA sequence: TGTGCCAGCAGTCTAGCTAAGACTAGCGGGGCAGGAGAGACCCAGTACTTC.

In this sample, this clone turned up a few times. The genes are TRBV6-6 and TRBJ2-7; TRBD1 aligns across 7 bases. V lost 5 bases to trimming and J lost 3 bases; unmatched junction nucleotides: 7. Germline V gives CDR1 MNHNY, CDR2 SVGAGI (reference sequence). CDR3 size: 14 residues. In DNA, the CDR3 is TGTGCCAGCAGTCCCCGACAGGGACGCTACGAGCAGTACTTC. It encodes CASSPRQGRYEQYF.

This chain connects TRBV28 to TRBJ2-5, with 7 bases aligning to TRBD2. Germline CDR1 reads MDHEN; CDR2 reads SYDVKM. The CDR3 is 15 residues long. Germline trimming cut 3 bases from V and 4 bases from J; bases unmatched to any gene: 8. CDR3 protein: CASSLPAGVRETQYF. The DNA for the CDR3 is TGTGCCAGCAGTTTGCCGGCGGGAGTTCGAGAGACCCAGTACTTC. The full variable domain, in which reference TRBV28 and TRBJ2-5 provide the parts outside the CDR3, is DVKVTQSSRYLVKRTGEKVFLECVQDMDHENMFWYRQDPGLGLRLIYFSYDVKMKEKGDIPEGYSVSREKKERFSLILESASTNQTSMYLCASSLPAGVRETQYFGPGTRLLVL.

CDR3 sequence (DNA): TGTGCCATCAGTGAGTCCAGGCTAGCGGGAGGCGGGGAGCTGTTTTTT. Translation gives CAISESRLAGGGELFF. V gene TRBV10-3 combines with J gene TRBJ2-2; 11 bases fit TRBD2. Germline V gene lookup returns CDR1 ENHRY and CDR2 SYGVKD. V was clipped by 0 bases and J by 7 bases; unmatched bases: 4. There are 16 residues in the CDR3.

The CDR3 DNA follows: TGCGCCACCCGTCGGGGGGAAGGGGCGCAGAACACTGAAGCTTTCTTT. Translated: CATRRGEGAQNTEAFF. The chain uses TRBV4-1 and TRBJ1-1, with D possibly TRBD1 on 5 matching bases. CDR3 size: 16 residues. The germline CDR1 and CDR2 sequences are MGHRA and YSYEKL. V gave up 10 bases and J gave up 1 base, with 22 bases separating them.

J is TRBJ2-6 and V is TRBV28, with D tentatively TRBD2 (6 bases). The germline V gene has CDR1 MDHEN and CDR2 SYDVKM. This CDR3 region has 12 residues. In DNA, the CDR3 is TGTGCACACGGAGGGGGGGCCAACGTCCTGACTTTC. The encoded protein is CAHGGGANVLTF. The whole variable domain, filled in from reference TRBV28 and TRBJ2-6, reads DVKVTQSSRYLVKRTGEKVFLECVQDMDHENMFWYRQDPGLGLRLIYFSYDVKMKEKGDIPEGYSVSREKKERFSLILESASTNQTSMYLCAHGGGANVLTFGAGSRLTVL.

This clone was seen only a few times. The DNA of the CDR3 is TGCGCCAGCAGCTTGGACAGGGTTGCCTATGGCTACACCTTC. It encodes CASSLDRVAYGYTF. V and J are TRBV5-1 and TRBJ1-2; the D gene is possibly TRBD1 (6 bases). CDR1 is SGHRS and CDR2 is YFSETQ in the germline V gene. The CDR3 is 14 amino acids. Trimming cost V 0 bases and J 4 bases, with 10 bases left between them.

The chain couples TRBV28 to TRBJ2-5; 15 nucleotides match TRBD2. The CDR3 spans 18 residues. Trimming at V came to 1 base and at J to 5 bases, leaving 8 bases not matched to a gene. Germline V gives CDR1 MDHEN, CDR2 SYDVKM. DNA of the CDR3: TGTGCCAGCAGTTTATTGTTCCTCGGGACTAGCGGGGGGGAGACCCAGTACTTC. Protein: CASSLLFLGTSGGETQYF.